This TCR beta chain was sequenced during a study of T cells in Graves' hyperthyroidism and ophthalmopathy. At the level of the study: At the time of initial diagnosis and before any treatment, peripheral blood was collected.

This clonotype was seen a handful of times. Template material for amplifying TCR beta CDR3 regions consisted of RNA transcripts. A first-round RT-PCR of the TCR CDR3 used the HTBI primer set. TCRdb passed the multiplex PCR reads through MiXCR, listing each CDR3 protein once. The sample records fewer than 450,000 distinct CDR3 sequences, around 20% being singletons. This CDR3 region has 16 residues. In germline, CDR1 is MNHNS, CDR2 SASEGT. The V and J ends lost 4 bases and 4 bases, in that order; junction bases with no gene match: 7. The chain uses TRBV6-1 and TRBJ2-1, with 10 nucleotides matching TRBD1. Sequenced sample: blood. This TCR was recovered from a young man with Graves' ophthalmopathy. The CDR3 sequence: CASSAKTGGAYNEQFF. Here the CDR3 DNA reads TGTGCCAGCAGTGCTAAGACAGGGGGCGCTTACAATGAGCAGTTCTTC.